These 16 T cell receptor beta chains were sequenced from one sample in a study of tumor-infiltrating lymphocytes in localized non-small cell lung cancer. Only in-frame clones appear in the TCRdb table, and some are missing; sequencing was by immunoSEQ multiplex PCR. The table records approximately 1,400 clones, 85% of them present only once. The sequenced sample was lung tumor tissue. The receptors were sampled from a human donor with non-small cell lung cancer.

The chain has TRBV18 and TRBJ2-7, with D unresolved. V shed 2 bases and J shed 7 bases, with 6 bases lying between them. Germline V lookup: CDR1 KGHSH, CDR2 LQKENI. CDR3 length equals 11 residues. CDR3 in amino acids: CASSPGVEQYF. CDR3 coding DNA: TGTGCCAGCTCACCAGGGGTGGAGCAGTACTTC. Supplemented by reference TRBV18 and TRBJ2-7, the full variable domain reads NAGVMQNPRHLVRRRGQEARLRCSPMKGHSHVYWYRQLPEEGLKFMVYLQKENIIDESGMPKERFSAEFPKEGPSILRIQQVVRGDSAAYFCASSPGVEQYFGPGTRLTVT.

The chain has TRBV30 and TRBJ1-1, with unresolved D. This CDR3 comprises 11 residues. V lost 2 bases and J 13 bases, leaving 14 bases between the germline ends. Germline V lookup: CDR1 GTSNPN, CDR2 SVGIG (reference sequence). The CDR3 DNA is TGTGCCTGGAGTACCATGGGAGGGTTTTTCTTT. As protein: CAWSTMGGFFF.

This clone was seen a single time. V and J are TRBV27 and TRBJ2-1, with no clear D. This CDR3 is 13 amino acids long. V lost 7 bases and J 7 bases, leaving 14 bases between the germline ends. Per germline, CDR1 MNHEY and CDR2 SMNVEV (reference sequence). DNA for the CDR3: TGTGCCAGCACTTGGGGTCCTGTTAATGAGCAGTTCTTC. Translating it yields CASTWGPVNEQFF.

The chain couples TRBV7-9 to TRBJ1-4; tentatively, D is TRBD1 (6 bases). Germline-derived CDR1 and CDR2 are SEHNR and FQNEAQ (reference sequence). The V and J ends lost 0 bases and 6 bases respectively, with 8 bases between them. This CDR3 comprises 14 residues. The CDR3 sequence is CASSLAGGDEKLFF. In DNA, the CDR3 is TGTGCCAGCAGCTTAGCAGGGGGAGATGAAAAACTGTTTTTT.

The chain employs TRBV7-3 and TRBJ2-1; the D is unclear. From germline, CDR1 is SGHTA and CDR2 FQGTGA. V was shortened by 0 bases and J by 0 bases, with 6 bases between the two germline ends. The CDR3 loop spans 15 amino acids. The CDR3: CASSLTGTSYNEQFF. The CDR3 DNA follows: TGTGCCAGCAGCTTAACAGGTACCTCCTACAATGAGCAGTTCTTC.

This chain joins TRBV14 and TRBJ1-2; D is ambiguous. This CDR3 is 15 amino acids long. The V end was cut by 0 bases, the J end by 8 bases, with 16 bases between. In germline, CDR1 is SGHDN, CDR2 FVKESK. The CDR3 sequence: CASSQDNFKGYGYTF. The CDR3, as DNA: TGTGCCAGCAGCCAAGATAACTTTAAAGGGTACGGCTACACCTTC.

In its sample, this clone was seen a few times. This chain uses TRBV6-5 with TRBJ1-6, with 7 bases lining up with TRBD1. CDR3 size: 15 residues. The trim removed 2 bases at V and 10 bases at J, leaving 8 bases unmatched. Looked up from germline, CDR1 is MNHEY and CDR2 is SVGAGI. CDR3 in DNA: TGTGCCAGCAGTTACGCCCTAGGGGGCTTCTCACCCCTCCACTTT. Translating gives CASSYALGGFSPLHF.

V gene TRBV2 combines with J gene TRBJ1-5, with D unresolved. Germline values: CDR1 SNHLY, CDR2 FYNNEI. Trimming took off 0 bases at V and 1 base at J, with 4 bases between the two ends. The CDR3 runs to 14 residues. CDR3 region: CASSEAWSNQPQHF. The CDR3 DNA reads as TGTGCCAGCAGTGAAGCATGGAGCAATCAGCCCCAGCATTTT.

The rearrangement uses TRBV5-5 and TRBJ1-6, with D unresolved. The V and J ends lost 6 bases and 5 bases respectively, with 21 bases between them. CDR1 and CDR2 from the germline V gene are SGHKS and YYEKEE (reference sequence). The CDR3 has 17 amino acids. CDR3 sequence: CASTPNKTEKDNSPLHF. The CDR3 DNA follows: TGTGCCAGCACACCAAACAAGACGGAGAAGGATAATTCACCCCTCCACTTT.

The chain is built from TRBV5-1 and TRBJ1-2; 9 bases are shared with TRBD1. Trimming removed 0 bases from V and 8 bases from J; junction bases left unmatched: 2. From germline, CDR1 is SGHRS and CDR2 YFSETQ. CDR3 length: 13 amino acids. The CDR3 DNA sequence: TGCGCCAGCAGCTTGGACAGGGGGCAGGGCTACACCTTC. Translated, it gives CASSLDRGQGYTF.

The chain uses TRBV2 and TRBJ2-7; 11 bases line up with TRBD2. Germline V gene lookup returns CDR1 SNHLY and CDR2 FYNNEI. CDR3 size: 15 residues. V dropped 4 bases and J dropped 2; count of bases not matched to a gene: 4. CDR3 in DNA: TGTGCCAGCAGTGTACTAGCGGGGGTGACCTACGAGCAGTACTTC. Residues: CASSVLAGVTYEQYF.

V usage is TRBV19 and J usage is TRBJ1-5, with 7 bases fitting TRBD1. The V gene end was trimmed by 4 bases and the J gene end by 0 bases; junction bases not matched to a gene: 3. This CDR3 is 15 amino acids long. Germline V lookup: CDR1 LNHDA, CDR2 SQIVND (reference sequence). CDR3 coding DNA: TGTGCCAGTAGTAAACAGGGGATTAGCAATCAGCCCCAGCATTTT. Protein sequence: CASSKQGISNQPQHF.

This clone was counted a few times. The chain joins TRBV29-1 to TRBJ2-7, with D hard to call. V was clipped by 2 bases and J by 7 bases, with 9 bases between them. The CDR3 loop spans 11 amino acids. The germline V gene has CDR1 SQVTM and CDR2 ANQGSEA. CDR3: CSVERSREQYF. The CDR3 DNA reads TGCAGCGTTGAACGGTCTCGAGAGCAGTACTTC.

This clone was seen once. V usage is TRBV30 and J usage is TRBJ1-3; unclear D gene. The ends were cut back, 1 base at V and 0 bases at J, with 7 bases in the middle. Germline V gene sequence: CDR1 GTSNPN, CDR2 SVGIG (reference sequence). This CDR3 has 14 amino acids. The CDR3 region is CAWSGVNSGNTIYF. CDR3 nucleotides: TGTGCCTGGAGTGGCGTGAACTCTGGAAACACCATATATTTT.

The chain has TRBV2 and TRBJ2-1, with 11 bases identical to TRBD2. Germline-derived CDR1 and CDR2 are SNHLY and FYNNEI. The CDR3 covers 16 residues. V shed 3 bases and J 4 bases; nucleotides not matched to a gene: 5. The CDR3 DNA reads TGTGCCAGCAGTGATTTAGCGGGGGGGGATTACAATGAGCAGTTCTTC. Protein product: CASSDLAGGDYNEQFF.

The rearrangement joins TRBV6-6 to TRBJ2-1, with 8 bases that match TRBD2. The ends lost 2 bases at V and 6 bases at J; junction bases unmatched: 6. Germline V gives CDR1 MNHNY, CDR2 SVGAGI (reference sequence). The CDR3 is 15 amino acids. The CDR3 loop reads CASSYVLGTSNEQFF. The CDR3 nucleotides read TGTGCCAGCAGTTACGTCTTAGGGACTAGCAATGAGCAGTTCTTC.